The rows below give T cell receptor beta chains drawn from one sample of a study of T cells after yellow fever vaccination. TCRdb recomputed calls from the 5' RACE reads with MiXCR, one row per CDR3 protein. Of some 350,000 distinct CDR3 sequences detected, around 3.9% appear once; the ten largest clones hold 20% to 30%. This specimen consisted of PBMCs, obtained 5 days after the yellow fever booster vaccination. Every receptor here comes from a young man who received the YFV17D yellow fever vaccine. Each CDR3 is given with its conserved first and last residue. A D gene is named only where the DNA matches it firmly. Expanded clones are given a class, and other clones once, few, many or no size at all.

>.|TRBJ2-1|TRBV11-3|13|.
CASSATRKDEQFF
TGTGCCAGCAGCGCTACTAGAAAGGATGAGCAGTTCTTC
>TRBD2|TRBJ2-3|TRBV18|14|.
CASSPKRGEDTQYF
TGTGCCAGCTCACCGAAACGGGGGGAGGATACGCAGTATTTT
>TRBD2|TRBJ2-3|TRBV7-2|17|.
CASSFFLQRGITDTQYF
TGTGCCAGCAGCTTCTTCCTCCAGCGGGGAATCACAGATACGCAGTATTTT
>TRBD1|TRBJ2-5|TRBV27|17|.
CASSLRATGLFQETQYF
TGTGCCAGCAGTCTACGAGCGACAGGGCTATTCCAAGAGACCCAGTACTTC
>TRBD1|TRBJ2-3|TRBV7-7|13|few
CASSPRDRGTQYF
TGTGCTAGCAGCCCCCGGGACAGGGGTACGCAGTATTTT
>TRBD2|TRBJ2-3|TRBV7-8|16|few
CASSLVERGDTDTQYF
TGTGCCAGCAGCTTAGTAGAGCGGGGGGACACAGATACGCAGTATTTT
>.|TRBJ1-2|TRBV5-1|15|few
CASRNGQPLGYGYTF
TGCGCCAGCAGAAACGGACAGCCCCTGGGCTATGGCTACACCTTC
>.|TRBJ1-5|TRBV28|14|many
CASRPGGDTQPQHF
TGTGCCAGCAGGCCCGGGGGCGATACTCAGCCCCAGCATTTT
>.|TRBJ1-1|TRBV6-5|16|few
CASSYSLGVFYTEAFF
TGTGCCAGCAGTTACTCACTGGGGGTCTTTTACACTGAAGCTTTCTTT
>.|TRBJ2-7|TRBV7-2|13|few
CASSLTHDYEQYF
TGTGCCAGCAGCTTAACTCACGACTACGAGCAGTACTTC
>.|TRBJ1-2|TRBV20-1|11|.
CSGAGNYGYTF
TGCAGTGGTGCGGGAAACTATGGCTACACCTTC
>.|TRBJ2-4|TRBV19|17|.
CASSMDGALLAKNIQYF
TGTGCCAGTAGTATGGACGGCGCCCTACTAGCCAAAAACATTCAGTACTTC
>TRBD1|TRBJ2-1|TRBV6-1|15|few
CASRGTGGSYNEQFF
TGTGCCAGCAGGGGGACAGGGGGGTCCTACAATGAGCAGTTCTTC
>.|TRBJ1-5|TRBV5-1|15|.
CASSPGPGWHQPQHF
TGCGCCAGCAGCCCCGGCCCAGGGTGGCATCAACCCCAGCATTTT
>.|TRBJ2-5|TRBV5-4|13|.
CASSSLPSETQYF
TGTGCCAGCAGCTCCCTACCTTCGGAGACCCAGTACTTC
>.|TRBJ1-1|TRBV5-1|15|.
CASSLAGTKDTEAFF
TGCGCCAGCAGCTTGGCCGGGACAAAGGACACTGAAGCTTTCTTT
>.|TRBJ1-1|TRBV5-1|13|many
CASSRVGRTEAFF
TGCGCCAGCAGCCGAGTGGGGCGCACTGAAGCTTTCTTT
>.|TRBJ2-1|TRBV7-9|14|.
CASSYLLQGSEQFF
TGTGCCAGCAGTTACCTACTCCAGGGTAGTGAGCAGTTCTTC
>.|TRBJ1-1|TRBV27|13|few
CASRPLGGDEAFF
TGTGCCAGCAGGCCTCTCGGCGGGGATGAAGCTTTCTTT
>TRBD1|TRBJ1-2|TRBV29-1|14|few
CSVATQGAGYGYTF
TGCAGCGTTGCAACCCAGGGGGCAGGCTATGGCTACACCTTC
>.|TRBJ1-2|TRBV6-5|13|.
CASSPGGAWGYTF
TGTGCCAGCAGCCCTGGGGGGGCTTGGGGCTACACCTTC
>.|TRBJ2-2|TRBV19|18|.
CASRLRASTEGGTGELFF
TGTGCCAGTAGGCTTCGGGCAAGTACAGAGGGGGGCACCGGGGAGCTGTTTTTT
>TRBD1|TRBJ1-5|TRBV6-6|18|few
CASSYQDRGQLVSQPQHF
TGTGCCAGCAGTTACCAGGACAGGGGCCAACTTGTATCACAGCCCCAGCATTTT
>.|TRBJ1-4|TRBV11-1|17|.
CASSFPSRTVTNEKLFF
TGTGCCAGCAGCTTCCCCTCCAGGACGGTGACTAATGAAAAACTGTTTTTT
>.|TRBJ2-2|TRBV10-3|14|many
CAIGTGSTTGELFF
TGTGCCATCGGGACCGGCTCTACGACCGGGGAGCTGTTTTTT
>.|TRBJ2-7|TRBV7-9|14|few
CASSPDNRLYEQYF
TGTGCCAGCAGCCCCGATAACAGACTCTACGAGCAGTACTTC
>TRBD2|TRBJ2-2|TRBV2|17|few
CASRQSSGGANTGELFF
TGTGCCAGCAGGCAGAGTAGCGGGGGGGCGAACACCGGGGAGCTGTTTTTT
>.|TRBJ1-3|TRBV5-1|12|many
CASSSDTDHVYF
TGCGCCAGCAGCTCAGACACAGATCATGTGTATTTT
>.|TRBJ2-3|TRBV4-2|16|many
CASSQDPGRDTDTQYF
TGTGCCAGCAGCCAAGATCCGGGGCGGGACACAGATACGCAGTATTTT
>.|TRBJ1-1|TRBV5-6|13|many
CASSAGIRGEAFF
TGTGCCAGCAGCGCAGGGATTCGGGGTGAAGCTTTCTTT
>.|TRBJ1-1|TRBV10-2|14|few
CASSESVMNTEAFF
TGCGCCAGCAGTGAGTCGGTTATGAACACTGAAGCTTTCTTT
>.|TRBJ2-1|TRBV5-1|12|many
CASSLVGHEQFF
TGCGCCAGCAGCCTGGTGGGTCATGAGCAGTTCTTC
>.|TRBJ2-5|TRBV7-2|16|many
CASSLFHGGHQETQYF
TGTGCCAGCAGCTTATTTCACGGAGGTCACCAAGAGACCCAGTACTTC
>TRBD1|TRBJ1-2|TRBV7-9|14|few
CASSTQGVGSGYTF
TGTGCCAGCAGCACCCAGGGGGTTGGTAGTGGCTACACCTTC
>TRBD2|TRBJ2-3|TRBV7-2|14|few
CATSSGTSTDTQYF
TGTGCCACCTCGAGCGGGACTAGCACAGATACGCAGTATTTT
>.|TRBJ1-1|TRBV6-2/TRBV6-3|13|few
CASRPQGRYEAFF
TGTGCCAGCCGGCCTCAGGGGCGATATGAAGCTTTCTTT
>.|TRBJ1-2|TRBV5-1|13|many
CASSLPANYGYTF
TGCGCCAGCAGCTTGCCAGCTAACTATGGCTACACCTTC
>.|TRBJ1-3|TRBV7-9|15|many
CASTSPQISGNTIYF
TGTGCCAGCACCTCGCCCCAGATCTCTGGAAACACCATATATTTT
>.|TRBJ1-2|TRBV7-2|12|few
CASSPDVDGYTF
TGTGCCAGCAGCCCCGATGTCGATGGCTACACCTTC
>.|TRBJ2-1|TRBV4-2|16|.
CASSSGSGADYNEQFF
TGTGCCAGCAGCTCCGGGAGTGGAGCGGACTACAATGAGCAGTTCTTC
>.|TRBJ2-4|TRBV5-1|14|.
CASSPTRGGLVQYF
TGCGCCAGCAGCCCAACCAGGGGGGGGTTGGTTCAGTACTTC
>TRBD1|TRBJ1-2|TRBV6-5|14|few
CASSEMDRDYGYTF
TGTGCCAGCAGTGAGATGGACAGGGACTATGGCTACACCTTC
>.|TRBJ1-1|TRBV5-1|16|.
CASSFGRDSMNTEAFF
TGCGCCAGCAGCTTTGGCAGAGATTCCATGAACACTGAAGCTTTCTTT
>.|TRBJ1-1|TRBV7-2|13|few
CASSLLRVTEAFF
TGTGCCAGCAGCTTACTCAGGGTAACTGAAGCTTTCTTT
>TRBD2|TRBJ2-1|TRBV7-3|15|many
CASSLGLAGNNEQFF
TGTGCCAGCAGCCTTGGACTAGCGGGGAACAATGAGCAGTTCTTC
>.|TRBJ2-7|TRBV9|14|few
CASSVAISDYEQYF
TGTGCCAGCAGCGTAGCGATTAGCGACTACGAGCAGTACTTC
>.|TRBJ2-1|TRBV7-2|17|many
CASSLRGPGQGGREQFF
TGTGCCAGCAGCTTACGGGGGCCTGGGCAGGGTGGTCGTGAGCAGTTCTTC
>.|TRBJ2-1|TRBV12-3/TRBV12-4|12|few
CASTLRHAEQFF
TGTGCCAGCACCCTCCGGCACGCAGAGCAGTTCTTC
>TRBD2|TRBJ2-7|TRBV6-5|14|many
CASSYLGLAYEQYF
TGTGCCAGCAGTTACCTAGGACTAGCGTATGAGCAGTACTTC
>.|TRBJ2-2|TRBV2|13|.
CASGTTNTGELFF
TGTGCCAGCGGGACAACGAACACCGGGGAGCTGTTTTTT
>.|TRBJ1-5|TRBV20-1|18|few
CSARDLLTGGHSNQPQHF
TGCAGTGCTAGAGATCTTTTAACGGGTGGCCACAGCAATCAGCCCCAGCATTTT
>.|TRBJ2-7|TRBV12-3/TRBV12-4|14|few
CASSPTGRGDEQYF
TGTGCCAGCAGCCCCACGGGAAGGGGTGACGAGCAGTACTTC
>.|TRBJ2-2|TRBV7-2|12|many
CASGTNTGELFF
TGTGCCAGCGGAACGAACACCGGGGAGCTGTTTTTT
>TRBD1|TRBJ1-1|TRBV7-9|14|.
CASTGGEMNTEAFF
TGTGCCAGCACAGGGGGCGAGATGAACACTGAAGCTTTCTTT
>.|TRBJ1-1|TRBV3-1|13|few
CASTNSAFTEAFF
TGTGCCAGCACCAACAGCGCGTTCACTGAAGCTTTCTTT
>TRBD2|TRBJ2-4|TRBV7-2|15|few
CASSLAGGMFYIQYF
TGTGCCAGCAGCTTAGCCGGGGGGATGTTCTACATTCAGTACTTC
>TRBD1|TRBJ1-1|TRBV28|16|few
CASNQDRGGMNTEAFF
TGTGCCAGCAACCAGGACAGGGGTGGCATGAACACTGAAGCTTTCTTT
>.|TRBJ2-7|TRBV7-2|14|.
CASTRGAERNEQYF
TGTGCCAGTACACGTGGGGCAGAAAGAAACGAGCAGTACTTC
>.|TRBJ2-5|TRBV28|15|many
CASSLAGPMQETQYF
TGTGCCAGCTCCCTGGCGGGGCCCATGCAAGAGACCCAGTACTTC
>.|TRBJ2-3|TRBV6-6|14|few
CASSSTKGTDTQYF
TGTGCCAGCTCCTCCACCAAGGGCACAGATACGCAGTATTTT